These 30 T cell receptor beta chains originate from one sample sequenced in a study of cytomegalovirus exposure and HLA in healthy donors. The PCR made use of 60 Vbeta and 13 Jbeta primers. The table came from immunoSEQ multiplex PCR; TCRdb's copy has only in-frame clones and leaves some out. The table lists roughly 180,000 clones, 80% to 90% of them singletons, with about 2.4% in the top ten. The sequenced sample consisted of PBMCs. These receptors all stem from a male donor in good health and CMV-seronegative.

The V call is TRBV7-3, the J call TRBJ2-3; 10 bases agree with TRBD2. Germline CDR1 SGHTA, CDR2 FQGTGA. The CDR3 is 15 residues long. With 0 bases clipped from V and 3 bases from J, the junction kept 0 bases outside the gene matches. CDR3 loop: CASSLTLAGTDTQYF. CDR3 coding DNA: TGTGCCAGCAGCTTAACACTAGCGGGAACAGATACGCAGTATTTT. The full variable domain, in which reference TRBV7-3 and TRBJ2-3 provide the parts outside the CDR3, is GAGVSQTPSNKVTEKGKYVELRCDPISGHTALYWYRQSLGQGPEFLIYFQGTGAADDSGLPNDRFFAVRPEGSVSTLKIQRTERGDSAVYLCASSLTLAGTDTQYFGPGTRLTVL.

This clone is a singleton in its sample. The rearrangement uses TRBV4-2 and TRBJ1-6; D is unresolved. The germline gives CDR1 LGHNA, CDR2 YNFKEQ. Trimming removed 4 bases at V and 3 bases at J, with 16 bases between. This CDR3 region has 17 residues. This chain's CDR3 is CASSRRPDTDYNSPLHF. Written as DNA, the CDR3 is TGTGCCAGCAGCCGGAGGCCGGATACGGACTATAATTCACCCCTCCACTTT.

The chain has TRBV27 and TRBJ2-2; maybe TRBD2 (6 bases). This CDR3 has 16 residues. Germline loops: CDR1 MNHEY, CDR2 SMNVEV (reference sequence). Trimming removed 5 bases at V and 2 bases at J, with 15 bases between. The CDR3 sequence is CASSPRAGTNTGELFF. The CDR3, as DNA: TGTGCCAGCAGTCCGCGCGCCGGGACTAACACCGGGGAGCTGTTTTTT.

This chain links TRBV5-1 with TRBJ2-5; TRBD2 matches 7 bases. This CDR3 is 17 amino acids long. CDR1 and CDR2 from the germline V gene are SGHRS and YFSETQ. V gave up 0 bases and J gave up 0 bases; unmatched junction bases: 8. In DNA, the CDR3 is TGCGCCAGCAGCTTGGGACTAGCAATGTCTTACCAAGAGACCCAGTACTTC. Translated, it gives CASSLGLAMSYQETQYF.

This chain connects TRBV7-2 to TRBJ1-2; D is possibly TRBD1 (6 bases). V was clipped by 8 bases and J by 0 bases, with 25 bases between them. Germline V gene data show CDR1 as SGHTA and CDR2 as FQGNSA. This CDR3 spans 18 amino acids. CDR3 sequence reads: CASYQLSGHPLANYGYTF. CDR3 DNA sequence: TGTGCCAGCTATCAACTCTCGGGACACCCGTTAGCTAACTATGGCTACACCTTC.

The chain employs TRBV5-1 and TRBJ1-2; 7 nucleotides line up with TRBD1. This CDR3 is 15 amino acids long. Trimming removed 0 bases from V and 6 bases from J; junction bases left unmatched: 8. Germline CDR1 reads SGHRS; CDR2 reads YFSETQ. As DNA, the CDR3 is TGCGCCAGCAGCTTGGGGGAGACAGGGTATGATGGCTACACCTTC. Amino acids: CASSLGETGYDGYTF.

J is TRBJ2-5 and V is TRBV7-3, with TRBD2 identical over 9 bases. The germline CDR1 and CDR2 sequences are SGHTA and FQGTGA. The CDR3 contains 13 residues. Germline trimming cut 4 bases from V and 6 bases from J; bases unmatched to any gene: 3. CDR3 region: CASSYSGGQTQYF. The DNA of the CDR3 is TGTGCCAGCAGCTATAGCGGGGGTCAGACCCAGTACTTC.

CDR3 sequence: CASRNPGTSGYTQYF. Here the CDR3 DNA reads TGTGCCAGCAGGAACCCCGGGACTAGCGGTTATACGCAGTATTTT. The chain combines TRBV7-2 with TRBJ2-3, with 11 bases matching TRBD2. V shed 6 bases and J 7 bases; nucleotides not matched to a gene: 9. Germline CDR1 and CDR2: SGHTA and FQGNSA. The CDR3 is 15 residues long.

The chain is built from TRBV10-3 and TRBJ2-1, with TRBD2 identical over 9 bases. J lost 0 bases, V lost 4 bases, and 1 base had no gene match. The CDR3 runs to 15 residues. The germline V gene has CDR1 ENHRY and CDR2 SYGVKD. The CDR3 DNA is TGTGCCATCAGTGCTAGCGGGGACTCCTACAATGAGCAGTTCTTC. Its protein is CAISASGDSYNEQFF.

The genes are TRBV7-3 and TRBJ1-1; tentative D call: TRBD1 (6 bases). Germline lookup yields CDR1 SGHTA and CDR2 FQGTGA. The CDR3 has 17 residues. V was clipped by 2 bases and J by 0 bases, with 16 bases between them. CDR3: CASSLSSRTEMNTEAFF. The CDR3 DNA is TGTGCCAGCAGCTTATCGAGCAGGACAGAGATGAACACTGAAGCTTTCTTT.

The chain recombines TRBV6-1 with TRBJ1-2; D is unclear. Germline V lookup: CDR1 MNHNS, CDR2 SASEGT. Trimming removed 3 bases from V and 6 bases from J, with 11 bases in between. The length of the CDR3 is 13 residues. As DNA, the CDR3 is TGTGCCAGCAGTGACGGGTTCCTTCATGGCTACACCTTC. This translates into CASSDGFLHGYTF.

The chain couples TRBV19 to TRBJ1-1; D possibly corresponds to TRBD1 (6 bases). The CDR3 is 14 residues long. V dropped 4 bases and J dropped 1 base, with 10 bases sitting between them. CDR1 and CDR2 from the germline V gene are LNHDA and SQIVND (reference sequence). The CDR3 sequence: CASSTGQPNTEAFF. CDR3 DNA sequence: TGTGCCAGTAGTACAGGACAGCCGAACACTGAAGCTTTCTTT.

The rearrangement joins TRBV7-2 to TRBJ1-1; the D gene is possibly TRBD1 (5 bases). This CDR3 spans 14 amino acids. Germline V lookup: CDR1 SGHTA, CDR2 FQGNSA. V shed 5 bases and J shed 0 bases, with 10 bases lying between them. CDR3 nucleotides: TGTGCCAGCAGCCGGGGGGGGTTGAACACTGAAGCTTTCTTT. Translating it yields CASSRGGLNTEAFF.

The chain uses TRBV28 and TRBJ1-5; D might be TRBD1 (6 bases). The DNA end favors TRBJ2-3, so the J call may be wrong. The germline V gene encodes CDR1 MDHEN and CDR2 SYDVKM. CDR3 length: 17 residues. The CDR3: CASIEYLDRIRNQPQYF. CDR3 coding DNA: TGTGCCAGCATAGAATACCTTGACAGGATAAGGAATCAGCCCCAGTATTTT.

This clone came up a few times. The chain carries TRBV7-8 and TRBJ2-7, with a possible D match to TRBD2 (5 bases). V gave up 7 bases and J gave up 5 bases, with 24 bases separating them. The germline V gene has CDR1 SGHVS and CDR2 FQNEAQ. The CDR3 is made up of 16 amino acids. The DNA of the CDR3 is TGTGCCAGCACCTCGGAGGTCCCGGACCCCCGGCACGAGCAGTACTTC. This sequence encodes CASTSEVPDPRHEQYF.

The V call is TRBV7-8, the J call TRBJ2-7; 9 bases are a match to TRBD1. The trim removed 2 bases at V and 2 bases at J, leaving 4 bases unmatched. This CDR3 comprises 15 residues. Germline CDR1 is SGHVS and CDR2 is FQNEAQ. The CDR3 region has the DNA TGTGCCAGCAGCTTACAGGGACAGGGTCCCTACGAGCAGTACTTC. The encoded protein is CASSLQGQGPYEQYF. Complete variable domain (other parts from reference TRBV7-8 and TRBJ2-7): GAGVSQSPRYKVAKRGQDVALRCDPISGHVSLFWYQQALGQGPEFLTYFQNEAQLDKSGLPSDRFFAERPEGSVSTLKIQRTQQEDSAVYLCASSLQGQGPYEQYFGPGTRLTVT.

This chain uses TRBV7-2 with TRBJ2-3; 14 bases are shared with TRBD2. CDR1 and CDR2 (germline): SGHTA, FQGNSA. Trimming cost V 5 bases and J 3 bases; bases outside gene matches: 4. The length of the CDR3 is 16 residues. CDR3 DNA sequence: TGTGCCAGCAGCATACGGACTAGCGGGGGGACAGATACGCAGTATTTT. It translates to CASSIRTSGGTDTQYF.

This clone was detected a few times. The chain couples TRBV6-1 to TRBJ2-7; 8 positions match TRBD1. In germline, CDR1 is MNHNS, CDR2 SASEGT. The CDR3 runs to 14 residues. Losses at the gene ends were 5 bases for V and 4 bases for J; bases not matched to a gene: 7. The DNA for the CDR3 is TGTGCCAGCAGTATCCGGGACAGGAGTTACGAGCAGTACTTC. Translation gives CASSIRDRSYEQYF.

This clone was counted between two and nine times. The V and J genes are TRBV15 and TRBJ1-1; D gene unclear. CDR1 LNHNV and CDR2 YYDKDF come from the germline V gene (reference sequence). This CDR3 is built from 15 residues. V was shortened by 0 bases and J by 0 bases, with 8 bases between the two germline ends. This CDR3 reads CATSRDPQMNTEAFF. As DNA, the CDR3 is TGTGCCACCAGCAGAGATCCCCAAATGAACACTGAAGCTTTCTTT. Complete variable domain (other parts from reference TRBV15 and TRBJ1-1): DAMVIQNPRYQVTQFGKPVTLSCSQTLNHNVMYWYQQKSSQAPKLLFHYYDKDFNNEADTPDNFQSRRPNTSFCFLDIRSPGLGDTAMYLCATSRDPQMNTEAFFGQGTRLTVV.

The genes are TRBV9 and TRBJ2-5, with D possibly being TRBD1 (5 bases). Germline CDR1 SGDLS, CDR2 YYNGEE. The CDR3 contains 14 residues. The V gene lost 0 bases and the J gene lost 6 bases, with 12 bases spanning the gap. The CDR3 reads CASSVVQGWKTQYF. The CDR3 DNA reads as TGTGCCAGCAGCGTAGTCCAGGGCTGGAAGACCCAGTACTTC.

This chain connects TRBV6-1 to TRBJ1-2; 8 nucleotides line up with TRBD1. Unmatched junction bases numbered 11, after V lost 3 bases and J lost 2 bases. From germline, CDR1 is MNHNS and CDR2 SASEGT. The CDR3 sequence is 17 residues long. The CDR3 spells CASSETRGLTKNYGYTF. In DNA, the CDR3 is TGTGCCAGCAGTGAGACCAGGGGGCTCACGAAAAACTATGGCTACACCTTC.

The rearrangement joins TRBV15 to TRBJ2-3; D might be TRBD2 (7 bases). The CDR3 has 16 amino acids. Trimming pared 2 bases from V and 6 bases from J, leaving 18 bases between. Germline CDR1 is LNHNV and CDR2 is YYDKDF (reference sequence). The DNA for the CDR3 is TGTGCCACCAGCAGATCTGGGAGGGGGGCGGAGGATACGCAGTATTTT. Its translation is CATSRSGRGAEDTQYF.

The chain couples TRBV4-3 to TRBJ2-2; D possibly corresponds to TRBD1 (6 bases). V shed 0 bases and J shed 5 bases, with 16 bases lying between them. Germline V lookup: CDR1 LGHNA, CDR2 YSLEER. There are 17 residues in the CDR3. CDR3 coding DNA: TGCGCCAGCAGCCAAGAAAGGGGGTACGGTCTTACCGGGGAGCTGTTTTTT. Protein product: CASSQERGYGLTGELFF.

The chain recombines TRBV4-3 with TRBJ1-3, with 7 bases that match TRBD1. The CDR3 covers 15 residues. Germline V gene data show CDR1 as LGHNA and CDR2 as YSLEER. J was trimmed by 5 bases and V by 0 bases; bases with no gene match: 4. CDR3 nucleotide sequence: TGCGCCAGCAGCCAAGAGTCAGGGGGTAGAAACACCATATATTTT. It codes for CASSQESGGRNTIYF.

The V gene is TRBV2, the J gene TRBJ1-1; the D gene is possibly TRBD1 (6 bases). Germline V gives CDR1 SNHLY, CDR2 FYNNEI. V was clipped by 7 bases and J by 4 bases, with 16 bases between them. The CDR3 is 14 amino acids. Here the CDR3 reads CASTTGGAVTEAFF. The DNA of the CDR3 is TGTGCCAGCACCACGGGGGGCGCGGTCACTGAAGCTTTCTTT.

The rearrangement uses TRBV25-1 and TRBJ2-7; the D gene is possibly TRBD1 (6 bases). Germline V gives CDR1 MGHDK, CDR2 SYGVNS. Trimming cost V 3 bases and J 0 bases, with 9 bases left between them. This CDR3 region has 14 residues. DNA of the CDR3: TGTGCCAGCAGTGACAGGGGAAGCTCCTACGAGCAGTACTTC. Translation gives CASSDRGSSYEQYF.

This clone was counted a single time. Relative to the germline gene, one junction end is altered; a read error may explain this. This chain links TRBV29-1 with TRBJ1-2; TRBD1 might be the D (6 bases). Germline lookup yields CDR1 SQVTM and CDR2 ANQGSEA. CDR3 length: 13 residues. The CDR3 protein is CSVGGRGWDGYPF. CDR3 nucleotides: TGCAGCGTTGGGGGAAGGGGGTGGGATGGCTACCCCTTC.

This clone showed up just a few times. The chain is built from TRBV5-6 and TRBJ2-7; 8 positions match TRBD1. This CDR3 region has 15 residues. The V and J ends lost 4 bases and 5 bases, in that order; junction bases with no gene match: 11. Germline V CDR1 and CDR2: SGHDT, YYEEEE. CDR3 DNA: TGTGCCAGCAGCCAATTCCGGGACAGGTCCCACGAGCAGTACTTC. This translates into CASSQFRDRSHEQYF. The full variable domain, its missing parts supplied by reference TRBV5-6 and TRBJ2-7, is DAGVTQSPTHLIKTRGQQVTLRCSPKSGHDTVSWYQQALGQGPQFIFQYYEEEERQRGNFPDRFSGHQFPNYSSELNVNALLLGDSALYLCASSQFRDRSHEQYFGPGTRLTVT.

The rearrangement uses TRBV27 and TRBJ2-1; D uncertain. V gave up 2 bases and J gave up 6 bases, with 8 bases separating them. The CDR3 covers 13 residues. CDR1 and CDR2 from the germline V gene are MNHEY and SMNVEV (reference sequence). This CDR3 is CASSLRQANEQFF. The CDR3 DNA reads TGTGCCAGCAGTTTAAGGCAGGCCAATGAGCAGTTCTTC.

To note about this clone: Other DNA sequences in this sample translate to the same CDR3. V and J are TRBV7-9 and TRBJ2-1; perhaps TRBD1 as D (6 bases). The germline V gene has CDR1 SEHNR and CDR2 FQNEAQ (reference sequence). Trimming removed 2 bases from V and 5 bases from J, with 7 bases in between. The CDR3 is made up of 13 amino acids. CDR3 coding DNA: TGTGCCAGCAGCTTAAACAGGGACAATGAGCAGTTCTTC. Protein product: CASSLNRDNEQFF. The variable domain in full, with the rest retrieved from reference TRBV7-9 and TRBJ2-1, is DTGVSQNPRHKITKRGQNVTFRCDPISEHNRLYWYRQTLGQGPEFLTYFQNEAQLEKSRLLSDRFSAERPKGSFSTLEIQRTEQGDSAMYLCASSLNRDNEQFFGPGTRLTVL.